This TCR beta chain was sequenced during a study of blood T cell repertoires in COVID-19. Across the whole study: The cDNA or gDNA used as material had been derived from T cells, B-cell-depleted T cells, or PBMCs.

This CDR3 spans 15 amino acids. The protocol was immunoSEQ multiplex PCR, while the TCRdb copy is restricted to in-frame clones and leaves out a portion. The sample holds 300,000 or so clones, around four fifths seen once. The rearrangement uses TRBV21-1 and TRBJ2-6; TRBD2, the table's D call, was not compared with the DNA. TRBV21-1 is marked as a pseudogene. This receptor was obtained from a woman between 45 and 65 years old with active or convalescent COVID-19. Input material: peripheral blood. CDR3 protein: CASSSRNSGANVLTF. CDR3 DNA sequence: TGTGCCAGCAGCTCGCGCAACTCTGGGGCCAACGTCCTGACTTTC.